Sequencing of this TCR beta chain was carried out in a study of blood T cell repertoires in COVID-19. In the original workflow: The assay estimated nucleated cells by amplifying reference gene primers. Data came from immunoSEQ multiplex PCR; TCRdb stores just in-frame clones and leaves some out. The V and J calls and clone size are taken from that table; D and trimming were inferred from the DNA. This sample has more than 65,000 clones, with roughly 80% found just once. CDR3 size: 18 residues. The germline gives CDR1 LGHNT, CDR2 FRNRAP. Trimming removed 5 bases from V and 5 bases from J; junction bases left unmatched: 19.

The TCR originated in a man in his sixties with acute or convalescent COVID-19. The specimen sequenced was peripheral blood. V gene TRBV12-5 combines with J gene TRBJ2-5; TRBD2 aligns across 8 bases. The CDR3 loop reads CASGRSLPGLGGRETQYF. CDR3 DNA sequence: TGTGCTAGTGGTCGCTCGCTTCCGGGACTAGGAGGAAGGGAGACCCAGTACTTC.